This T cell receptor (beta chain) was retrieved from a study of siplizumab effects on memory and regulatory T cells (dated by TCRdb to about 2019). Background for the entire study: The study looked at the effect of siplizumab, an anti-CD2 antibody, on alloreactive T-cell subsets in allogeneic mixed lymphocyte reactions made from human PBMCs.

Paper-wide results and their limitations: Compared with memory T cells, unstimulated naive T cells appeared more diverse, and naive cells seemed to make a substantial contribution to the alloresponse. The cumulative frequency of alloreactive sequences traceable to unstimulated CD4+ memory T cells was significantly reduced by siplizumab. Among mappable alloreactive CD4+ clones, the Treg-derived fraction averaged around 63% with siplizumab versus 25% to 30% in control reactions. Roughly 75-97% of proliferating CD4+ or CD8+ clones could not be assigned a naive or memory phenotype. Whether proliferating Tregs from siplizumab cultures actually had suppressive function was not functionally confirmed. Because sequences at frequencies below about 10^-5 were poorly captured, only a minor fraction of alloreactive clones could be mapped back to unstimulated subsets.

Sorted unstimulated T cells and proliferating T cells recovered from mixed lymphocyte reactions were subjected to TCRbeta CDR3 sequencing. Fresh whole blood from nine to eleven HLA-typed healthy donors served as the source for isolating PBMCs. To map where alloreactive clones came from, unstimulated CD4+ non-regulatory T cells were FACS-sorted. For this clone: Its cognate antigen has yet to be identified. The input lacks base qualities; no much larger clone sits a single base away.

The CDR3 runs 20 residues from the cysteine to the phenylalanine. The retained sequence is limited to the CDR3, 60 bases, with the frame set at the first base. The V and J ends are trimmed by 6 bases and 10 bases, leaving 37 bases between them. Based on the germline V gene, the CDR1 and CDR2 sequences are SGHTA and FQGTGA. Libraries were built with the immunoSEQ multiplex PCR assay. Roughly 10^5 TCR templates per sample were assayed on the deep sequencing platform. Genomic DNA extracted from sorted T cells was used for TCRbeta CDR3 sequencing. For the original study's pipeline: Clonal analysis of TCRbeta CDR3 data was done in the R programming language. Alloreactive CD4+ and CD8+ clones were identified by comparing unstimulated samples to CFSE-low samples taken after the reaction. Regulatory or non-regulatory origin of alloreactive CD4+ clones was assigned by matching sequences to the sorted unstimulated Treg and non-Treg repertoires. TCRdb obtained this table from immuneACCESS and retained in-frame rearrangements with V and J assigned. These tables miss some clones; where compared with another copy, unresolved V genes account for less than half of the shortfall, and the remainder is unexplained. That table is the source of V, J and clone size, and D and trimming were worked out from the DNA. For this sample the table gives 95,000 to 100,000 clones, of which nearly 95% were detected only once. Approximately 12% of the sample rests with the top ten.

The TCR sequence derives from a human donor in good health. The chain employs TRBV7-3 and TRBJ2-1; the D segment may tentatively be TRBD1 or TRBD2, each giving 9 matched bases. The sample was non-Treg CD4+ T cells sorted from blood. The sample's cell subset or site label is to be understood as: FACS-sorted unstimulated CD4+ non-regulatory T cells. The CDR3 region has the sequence CASSRTGTGMLASGVPEQFF. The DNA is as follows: TGTGCCAGCAGTCGTACCGGGACAGGGATGTTGGCTAGCGGGGTTCCGGAGCAGTTCTTC. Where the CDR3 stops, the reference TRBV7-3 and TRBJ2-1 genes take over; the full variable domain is GAGVSQTPSNKVTEKGKYVELRCDPISGHTALYWYRQSLGQGPEFLIYFQGTGAADDSGLPNDRFFAVRPEGSVSTLKIQRTERGDSAVYLCASSRTGTGMLASGVPEQFFGPGTRLTVL.